This T cell receptor (beta chain) was captured by sequencing in a study of monozygotic twins with inflammatory bowel disease. Germline CDR1 and CDR2: SGDLS and YYNGEE. This CDR3 comprises 13 residues. With the 5' RACE reads reprocessed, TCRdb shows one record per CDR3 protein and no DNA. The listing contains about 380,000 distinct CDR3 sequences. What was sequenced was blood. This receptor was identified in a human donor with ulcerative colitis or Crohn's disease, or a healthy co-twin of an affected twin (not recorded which). The chain combines TRBV9 with TRBJ1-1. CDR3 protein: CASSVGWDTEAFF.